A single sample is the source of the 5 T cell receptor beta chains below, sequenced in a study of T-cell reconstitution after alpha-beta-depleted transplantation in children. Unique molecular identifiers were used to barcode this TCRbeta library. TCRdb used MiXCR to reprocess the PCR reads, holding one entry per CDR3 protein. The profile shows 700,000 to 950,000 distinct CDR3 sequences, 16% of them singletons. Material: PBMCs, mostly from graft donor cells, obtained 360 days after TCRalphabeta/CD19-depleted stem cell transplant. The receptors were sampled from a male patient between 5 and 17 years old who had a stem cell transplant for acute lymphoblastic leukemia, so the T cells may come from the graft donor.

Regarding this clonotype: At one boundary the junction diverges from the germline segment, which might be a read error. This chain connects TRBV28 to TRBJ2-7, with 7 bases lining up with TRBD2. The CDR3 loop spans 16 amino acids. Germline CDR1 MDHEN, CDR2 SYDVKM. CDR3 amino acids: CASSYPPAGPPYERYF. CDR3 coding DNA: TGTGCCAGCAGCTACCCACCAGCGGGGCCCCCCTACGAGCGGTACTTC.

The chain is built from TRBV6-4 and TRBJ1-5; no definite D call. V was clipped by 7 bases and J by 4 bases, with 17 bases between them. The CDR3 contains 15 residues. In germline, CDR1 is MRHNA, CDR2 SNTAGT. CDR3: CASTDAAGRNQPQHF. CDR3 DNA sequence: TGTGCCAGCACCGACGCGGCCGGGAGGAATCAGCCCCAGCATTTT.

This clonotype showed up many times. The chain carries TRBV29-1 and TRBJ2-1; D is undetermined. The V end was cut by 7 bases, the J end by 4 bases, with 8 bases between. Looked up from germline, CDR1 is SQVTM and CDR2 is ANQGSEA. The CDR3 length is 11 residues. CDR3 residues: CSAHQYNEQFF. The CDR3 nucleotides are TGCAGCGCCCATCAGTACAATGAGCAGTTCTTC.

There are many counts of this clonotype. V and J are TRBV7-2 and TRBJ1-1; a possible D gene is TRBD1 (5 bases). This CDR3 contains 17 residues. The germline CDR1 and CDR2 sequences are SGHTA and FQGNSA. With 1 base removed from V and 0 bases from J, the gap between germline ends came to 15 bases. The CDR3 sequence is CASSLVGTALMNTEAFF. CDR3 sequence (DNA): TGTGCCAGCAGCTTAGTTGGGACGGCCCTAATGAACACTGAAGCTTTCTTT.

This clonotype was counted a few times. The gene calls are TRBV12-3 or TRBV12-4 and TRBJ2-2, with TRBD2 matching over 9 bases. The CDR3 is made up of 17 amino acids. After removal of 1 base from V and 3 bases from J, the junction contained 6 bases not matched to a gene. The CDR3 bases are TGTGCCAGCAGTTTAGGGATAGCGGGAGAGTACACCGGGGAGCTGTTTTTT. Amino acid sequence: CASSLGIAGEYTGELFF.